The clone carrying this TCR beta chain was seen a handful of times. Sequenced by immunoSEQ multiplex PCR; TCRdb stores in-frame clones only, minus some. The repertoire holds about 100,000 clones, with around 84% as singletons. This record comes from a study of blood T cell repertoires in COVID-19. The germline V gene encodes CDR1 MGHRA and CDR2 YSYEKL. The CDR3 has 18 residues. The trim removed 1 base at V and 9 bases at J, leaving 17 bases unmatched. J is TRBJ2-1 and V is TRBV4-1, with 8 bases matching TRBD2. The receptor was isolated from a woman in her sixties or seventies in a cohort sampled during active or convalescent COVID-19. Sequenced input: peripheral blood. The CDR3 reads CASSQVRGSGRDVGEQFF. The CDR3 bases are TGCGCCAGCAGCCAAGTTCGTGGAAGCGGGAGAGATGTGGGTGAGCAGTTCTTC.